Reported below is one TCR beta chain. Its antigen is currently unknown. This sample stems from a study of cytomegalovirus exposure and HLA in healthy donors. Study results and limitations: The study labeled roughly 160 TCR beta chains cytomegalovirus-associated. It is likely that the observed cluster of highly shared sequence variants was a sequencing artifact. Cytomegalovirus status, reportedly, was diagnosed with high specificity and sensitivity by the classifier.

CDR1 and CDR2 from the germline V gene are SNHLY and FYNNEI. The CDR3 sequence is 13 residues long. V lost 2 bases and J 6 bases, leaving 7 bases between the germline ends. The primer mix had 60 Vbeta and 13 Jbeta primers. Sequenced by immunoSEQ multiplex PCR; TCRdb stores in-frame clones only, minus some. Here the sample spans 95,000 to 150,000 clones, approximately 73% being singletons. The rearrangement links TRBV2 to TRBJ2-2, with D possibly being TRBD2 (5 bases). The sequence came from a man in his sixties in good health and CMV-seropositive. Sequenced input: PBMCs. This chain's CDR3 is CASSELGAGELFF. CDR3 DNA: TGTGCCAGCAGTGAATTGGGAGCCGGGGAGCTGTTTTTT. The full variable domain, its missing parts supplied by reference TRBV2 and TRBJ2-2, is EPEVTQTPSHQVTQMGQEVILRCVPISNHLYFYWYRQILGQKVEFLVSFYNNEISEKSEIFDDQFSVERPDGSNFTLKIRSTKLEDSAMYFCASSELGAGELFFGEGSRLTVL.